Below are 25 T cell receptor beta chains sequenced from a single sample in a study of PD-L1 blockade in urothelial cancer. Assay: immunoSEQ multiplex PCR; the TCRdb copy retains only in-frame clones and omits some. The table lists some 45,000 clones, 75% to 85% of them singletons, with 15% to 20% in the top ten. Time point here: pretreatment peripheral blood. The source material was PBMCs, sampled around atezolizumab (anti-PD-L1) treatment. Every receptor here comes from a man aged 55-75 years with urothelial cancer.

This clone was seen once. The chain couples TRBV27 to TRBJ2-2; D is possibly TRBD1 (5 bases). V was pared by 2 bases and J by 6 bases, with 10 bases between. Looked up from germline, CDR1 is MNHEY and CDR2 is SMNVEV (reference sequence). This CDR3 comprises 14 residues. CDR3 nucleotide sequence: TGTGCCAGCAGTTTAATCGCAGGGCCCGGGGAGCTGTTTTTT. Amino acid sequence: CASSLIAGPGELFF.

J is TRBJ2-1 and V is TRBV11-3; 11 nucleotides match TRBD2. Germline trimming cut 1 base from V and 9 bases from J; bases unmatched to any gene: 8. Germline loops: CDR1 SGHNT, CDR2 YENEEA. This CDR3 has 16 residues. CDR3 DNA: TGTGCCAGCAGCTTAGGAAGGACTAGCGGGTCAAGTGAGCAGTTCTTC. Amino acid sequence: CASSLGRTSGSSEQFF.

This rearrangement joins TRBV5-1 to TRBJ2-1; TRBD2 agrees at 12 bases. The J segment lost 0 bases and the V segment lost 0 bases, leaving 7 bases of the junction unmatched. The CDR3 sequence is 19 residues long. The V gene's germline CDR1 is SGHRS and CDR2 YFSETQ. CDR3 nucleotides: TGCGCCAGCAGCTTGGGCGGACTAGCGGGACCTCACTCCTACAATGAGCAGTTCTTC. The encoded protein is CASSLGGLAGPHSYNEQFF.

This clone was found once. J is TRBJ2-5 and V is TRBV2; 7 positions match TRBD1. The CDR3 contains 14 residues. Germline-derived CDR1 and CDR2 are SNHLY and FYNNEI. V trimming: 1 base; J trimming: 3 bases; junction bases outside the gene matches: 2. CDR3 sequence (DNA): TGTGCCAGCAGTGAAGGGACAGGAAAAGAGACCCAGTACTTC. Its translation: CASSEGTGKETQYF.

This clone was seen more than once but under ten times. This chain uses TRBV7-9 with TRBJ2-1, with 10 bases lining up with TRBD2. The CDR3 is 15 residues long. Germline trimming cut 2 bases from V and 7 bases from J; bases unmatched to any gene: 5. The V gene's germline CDR1 is SEHNR and CDR2 FQNEAQ (reference sequence). The CDR3 sequence is CASSLYLAGDNEQFF. For the CDR3, the DNA is TGTGCCAGCAGCTTATACCTAGCGGGAGATAATGAGCAGTTCTTC. Based on the CDR3 plus reference TRBV7-9 and TRBJ2-1, the full variable domain is DTGVSQNPRHKITKRGQNVTFRCDPISEHNRLYWYRQTLGQGPEFLTYFQNEAQLEKSRLLSDRFSAERPKGSFSTLEIQRTEQGDSAMYLCASSLYLAGDNEQFFGPGTRLTVL.

This chain connects TRBV7-9 to TRBJ1-5; tentative D call: TRBD1 (6 bases). Germline V gene sequence: CDR1 SEHNR, CDR2 FQNEAQ (reference sequence). Deletions cut 2 bases from V and 8 bases from J, with 13 bases between. The CDR3 spans 14 residues. This CDR3 reads CASSLRQESKPQHF. DNA for the CDR3: TGTGCCAGCAGCTTAAGACAGGAGTCGAAGCCCCAGCATTTT.

The chain couples TRBV23-1 to TRBJ2-1, with no clear D. TRBV23-1 is marked as an open reading frame, function uncertain. V was shortened by 6 bases and J by 6 bases, with 21 bases between the two germline ends. The CDR3 length is 16 residues. This chain's CDR3 is CASRPQQNPIGNEQFF. The CDR3, as DNA: TGCGCCAGCAGGCCACAACAGAACCCGATTGGCAATGAGCAGTTCTTC.

The chain couples TRBV2 to TRBJ2-1, with TRBD2 as a possible D gene (6 bases). Germline V gene lookup returns CDR1 SNHLY and CDR2 FYNNEI. The CDR3 is made up of 15 amino acids. The germline V and J ends were trimmed by 6 bases and 7 bases, with 19 bases remaining between them. DNA for the CDR3: TGTGCCAGCAGACGGAAACCCGGTGGGGGGAATGAGCAGTTCTTC. Translating it yields CASRRKPGGGNEQFF.

J is TRBJ2-2 and V is TRBV19; TRBD1 matches at 7 bases. This CDR3 has 15 amino acids. CDR1 is LNHDA and CDR2 is SQIVND in the germline V gene (reference sequence). Trimming cost V 5 bases and J 1 base; bases outside gene matches: 4. The CDR3 DNA reads TGTGCCAGTAGTTTCCGACAGGGGAACACCGGGGAGCTGTTTTTT. Amino acids: CASSFRQGNTGELFF.

The rearrangement uses TRBV29-1 and TRBJ1-5, with D perhaps matching TRBD1 (6 bases). Germline CDR1 reads SQVTM; CDR2 reads ANQGSEA. The CDR3 totals 16 residues. The CDR3 here is CSDASGGAYSNQPQHF. The CDR3 bases are TGCAGTGACGCCTCGGGGGGGGCGTATAGCAATCAGCCCCAGCATTTT.

The V and J genes are TRBV19 and TRBJ2-3, with TRBD1 identical over 10 bases. J was trimmed by 3 bases and V by 7 bases; bases with no gene match: 4. Per germline, CDR1 LNHDA and CDR2 SQIVND (reference sequence). The CDR3 length is 14 residues. CDR3 loop: CASTLDRGTDTQYF. CDR3 DNA: TGTGCCAGTACCCTGGACAGGGGGACAGATACGCAGTATTTT.

The chain carries TRBV4-3 and TRBJ2-7, with 10 nucleotides matching TRBD2. Germline loops: CDR1 LGHNA, CDR2 YSLEER. V gave up 0 bases and J gave up 4 bases; unmatched junction bases: 3. This CDR3 has 15 amino acids. CDR3 DNA sequence: TGCGCCAGCAGCCAAGAGGCTAGCGGGAGATACGAGCAGTACTTC. As protein: CASSQEASGRYEQYF.

About this clone itself: Since the CDR3 does not end with the conserved phenylalanine or tryptophan, this likely comes from a read error. The J gene is TRBJ1-2, the V gene TRBV5-1; no clear D. The V gene's germline CDR1 is SGHRS and CDR2 YFSETQ. V dropped 0 bases and J dropped 0 bases, with 9 bases sitting between them. The CDR3 is 15 amino acids. The CDR3 DNA sequence: TGCGCCAGCAGCTTGGATGGCAGCGCTAACTATGGCTACACCCTC. Its protein product is CASSLDGSANYGYTL.

In its sample, this clone was seen once. V usage is TRBV15 and J usage is TRBJ1-4; no clear D gene. V lost 3 bases, J lost 8 bases, and 16 bases lay in between. The CDR3 runs to 15 residues. CDR1 and CDR2 from the germline V gene are LNHNV and YYDKDF (reference sequence). The CDR3 sequence is CATSREGALSEKLFF. The DNA of the CDR3 is TGTGCCACCAGCAGGGAGGGTGCTCTGTCGGAAAAACTGTTTTTT.

The chain is built from TRBV6-1 and TRBJ1-1; D perhaps matches TRBD1 (6 bases). Germline V gene lookup returns CDR1 MNHNS and CDR2 SASEGT. Deletions cut 6 bases from V and 6 bases from J, with 14 bases between. This CDR3 is 13 amino acids long. The CDR3 protein is CASSSGYRAEAFF. Here the CDR3 DNA reads TGTGCCAGCAGCTCCGGTTACAGGGCTGAAGCTTTCTTT.

The genes are TRBV5-1 and TRBJ2-1, with 12 bases identical to TRBD2. Unmatched junction bases numbered 13, after V lost 0 bases and J lost 3 bases. Germline loops: CDR1 SGHRS, CDR2 YFSETQ. The CDR3 covers 20 residues. The CDR3 DNA is TGCGCCAGCAGCTTGGACGACGGGCTAGCGGGGGGGAGCCGCTACAATGAGCAGTTCTTC. As protein: CASSLDDGLAGGSRYNEQFF. The entire variable domain, with the rest obtained from reference TRBV5-1 and TRBJ2-1, is as follows: KAGVTQTPRYLIKTRGQQVTLSCSPISGHRSVSWYQQTPGQGLQFLFEYFSETQRNKGNFPGRFSGRQFSNSRSEMNVSTLELGDSALYLCASSLDDGLAGGSRYNEQFFGPGTRLTVL.

The rearrangement joins TRBV15 to TRBJ2-1; perhaps TRBD1 as D (5 bases). Germline CDR1 and CDR2: LNHNV and YYDKDF (reference sequence). V gave up 3 bases and J gave up 6 bases, with 15 bases separating them. This CDR3 comprises 15 residues. The CDR3 here is CATSSTHRNPNEQFF. Here the CDR3 DNA reads TGTGCCACCAGCAGCACTCACAGGAATCCCAATGAGCAGTTCTTC.

Here the CDR3 reads CSVGGGGSGANVLTF. DNA of the CDR3: TGCAGCGTTGGAGGGGGGGGCTCTGGGGCCAACGTCCTGACTTTC. The chain combines TRBV29-1 with TRBJ2-6; D might be TRBD2 (7 bases). The CDR3 contains 15 residues. Trimming removed 4 bases at V and 0 bases at J, with 10 bases between. CDR1 and CDR2 (germline): SQVTM, ANQGSEA.

This chain links TRBV28 with TRBJ1-1; 9 bases are a match to TRBD1. Per germline, CDR1 MDHEN and CDR2 SYDVKM. The CDR3 sequence is 16 residues long. V dropped 5 bases and J dropped 3; count of bases not matched to a gene: 10. The CDR3, as DNA: TGTGCCAGCAGTACCGGGACAGGGAGGGGGGACACTGAAGCTTTCTTT. Residues: CASSTGTGRGDTEAFF.

This clone occurred once. This chain links TRBV7-8 with TRBJ1-1; no clear D. Per the germline V gene, CDR1 is SGHVS and CDR2 is FQNEAQ. The CDR3 covers 13 residues. V was shortened by 3 bases and J by 1 base, with 6 bases between the two germline ends. The CDR3 loop is CASSFLSNTEAFF. The DNA of the CDR3 is TGTGCCAGCAGCTTTCTCTCGAACACTGAAGCTTTCTTT.

In its sample, this clone was seen once. The chain recombines TRBV19 with TRBJ1-1; TRBD1 agrees at 8 bases. The CDR3 is made up of 14 amino acids. Germline values: CDR1 LNHDA, CDR2 SQIVND (reference sequence). The ends lost 4 bases at V and 3 bases at J; junction bases unmatched: 4. CDR3 loop: CASSTPGQDTEAFF. CDR3 DNA sequence: TGTGCCAGTAGTACCCCGGGACAGGACACTGAAGCTTTCTTT. Supplemented by reference TRBV19 and TRBJ1-1, the full variable domain reads DGGITQSPKYLFRKEGQNVTLSCEQNLNHDAMYWYRQDPGQGLRLIYYSQIVNDFQKGDIAEGYSVSREKKESFPLTVTSAQKNPTAFYLCASSTPGQDTEAFFGQGTRLTVV.

This chain's CDR3 is CASSIRGDQPQHF. CDR3 DNA sequence: TGTGCCAGTAGTATAAGGGGTGATCAGCCCCAGCATTTT. The rearrangement joins TRBV19 to TRBJ1-5; possibly TRBD1 for D (5 bases). The CDR3 spans 13 residues. Trimming took off 2 bases at V and 5 bases at J, with 7 bases between the two ends. Germline assignment: CDR1 LNHDA and CDR2 SQIVND (reference sequence).

The rearrangement uses TRBV7-9 and TRBJ1-2; D is perhaps TRBD1 (5 bases). Germline V gene lookup returns CDR1 SEHNR and CDR2 FQNEAQ (reference sequence). The V end lost 1 base, the J end lost 9 bases, and 9 bases lay between the germline ends. The CDR3 has 12 amino acids. CDR3 loop: CASSLGGGSYTF. The DNA for the CDR3 is TGTGCCAGCAGCTTAGGGGGCGGGAGCTACACCTTC.

The V and J genes are TRBV2 and TRBJ1-1, with a weak D call TRBD1 (5 bases). Germline V gene lookup returns CDR1 SNHLY and CDR2 FYNNEI. Trimming left V 5 bases short and J 1 base short, with 11 bases between. CDR3 length equals 14 residues. The CDR3 DNA sequence: TGTGCCAGCAGTCTAAACGGGGGGAACACTGAAGCTTTCTTT. It specifies CASSLNGGNTEAFF.

This chain's CDR3 is CASSLQETQYF. The CDR3 DNA follows: TGTGCCAGCAGCCTCCAAGAGACCCAGTACTTC. The genes are TRBV5-6 and TRBJ2-5; D gene ambiguous. Germline lookup yields CDR1 SGHDT and CDR2 YYEEEE. Trimming removed 4 bases at V and 1 base at J, with 2 bases between. The CDR3 runs to 11 residues.